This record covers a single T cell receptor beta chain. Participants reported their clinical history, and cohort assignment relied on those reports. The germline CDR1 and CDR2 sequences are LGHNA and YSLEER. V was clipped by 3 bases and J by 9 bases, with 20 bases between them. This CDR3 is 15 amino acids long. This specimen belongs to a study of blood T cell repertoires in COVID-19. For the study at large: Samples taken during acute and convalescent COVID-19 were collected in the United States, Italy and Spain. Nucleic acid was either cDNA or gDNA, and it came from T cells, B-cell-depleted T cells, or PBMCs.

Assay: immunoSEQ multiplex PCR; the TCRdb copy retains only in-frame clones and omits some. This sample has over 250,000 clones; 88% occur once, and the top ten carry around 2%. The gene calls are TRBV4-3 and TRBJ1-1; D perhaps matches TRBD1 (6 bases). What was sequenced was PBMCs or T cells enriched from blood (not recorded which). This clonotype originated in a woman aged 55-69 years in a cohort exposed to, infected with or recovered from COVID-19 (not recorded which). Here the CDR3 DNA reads TGCGCCAGCAGCCAGCTACAGGGAGAGCCTCCCAAAGCTTTCTTT. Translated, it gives CASSQLQGEPPKAFF.